The 8 T cell receptor beta chains in this list originate from one sample, sequenced in a study of blood T cell repertoires in COVID-19. Generated by immunoSEQ multiplex PCR, the TCRdb table keeps only in-frame clones and is missing some. This table holds 150,000 or so clones, more than 85% found once. The source material was peripheral blood. These receptors were obtained from a man aged 55 to 70 with active or convalescent COVID-19.

This chain joins TRBV5-4 and TRBJ1-5; D is undetermined. The V end was cut by 4 bases, the J end by 3 bases, with 8 bases between. Germline CDR1 is SGHNT and CDR2 is YYREEE (reference sequence). This CDR3 is built from 13 residues. The CDR3 sequence: CASSADSNQPQHF. CDR3 nucleotide sequence: TGTGCCAGCAGCGCAGACTCCAATCAGCCCCAGCATTTT.

The V and J genes are TRBV28 and TRBJ1-4, with D possibly being TRBD1 (6 bases). CDR1 and CDR2 from the germline V gene are MDHEN and SYDVKM. Trimming left V 5 bases short and J 0 bases short, with 10 bases between. This CDR3 contains 15 residues. CDR3 bases: TGTGCCAGCAGTGCTCGGACAGCAACTAATGAAAAACTGTTTTTT. Translated, it gives CASSARTATNEKLFF.

This clone appeared once. This chain joins TRBV28 and TRBJ2-5; 8 bases are shared with TRBD2. This CDR3 has 13 amino acids. Germline CDR1 reads MDHEN; CDR2 reads SYDVKM. Losses at the gene ends were 7 bases for V and 5 bases for J; bases not matched to a gene: 6. In DNA, the CDR3 is TGTGCCAGCATCCGGGGGGGCGGGGAGACCCAGTACTTC. Residues: CASIRGGGETQYF.

This clone was seen a single time. The rearrangement links TRBV2 to TRBJ2-7; TRBD1 aligns across 8 bases. CDR1 and CDR2 from the germline V gene are SNHLY and FYNNEI. Trimming took 4 bases from V and 0 from J; bases not matched to a gene: 5. The CDR3 loop spans 15 amino acids. CDR3 in DNA: TGTGCCAGCAGTGTGGGGGACAGGAGCTCCTACGAGCAGTACTTC. Translating gives CASSVGDRSSYEQYF.

The chain uses TRBV27 and TRBJ2-3, with 11 bases aligning to TRBD2. This CDR3 spans 17 amino acids. Germline V CDR1 and CDR2: MNHEY, SMNVEV (reference sequence). V lost 4 bases and J lost 5; bases outside the gene matches: 11. DNA for the CDR3: TGTGCCAGCAGTTCCACCCTCGTAGCGGGAGGGCGAGATACGCAGTATTTT. Protein: CASSSTLVAGGRDTQYF.

The gene calls are TRBV7-2 and TRBJ1-5; a possible D gene is TRBD1 (6 bases). From germline, CDR1 is SGHTA and CDR2 FQGNSA. Trimming removed 7 bases at V and 0 bases at J, with 13 bases between. The CDR3 consists of 15 residues. The CDR3 region is CASTRQADSNQPQHF. Written as DNA, the CDR3 is TGTGCCAGCACCCGACAGGCGGATAGCAATCAGCCCCAGCATTTT.

This clone was found a few times. This rearrangement joins TRBV19 to TRBJ1-4, with TRBD1 as a possible D gene (5 bases). With 3 bases removed from V and 8 bases from J, the gap between germline ends came to 16 bases. This CDR3 is 15 amino acids long. In germline, CDR1 is LNHDA, CDR2 SQIVND (reference sequence). For the CDR3, the DNA is TGTGCCAGTAGTATCCTCCAGGGCCAAGGAGAAAAACTGTTTTTT. It specifies CASSILQGQGEKLFF. Full variable domain (rest looked up from reference TRBV19 and TRBJ1-4): DGGITQSPKYLFRKEGQNVTLSCEQNLNHDAMYWYRQDPGQGLRLIYYSQIVNDFQKGDIAEGYSVSREKKESFPLTVTSAQKNPTAFYLCASSILQGQGEKLFFGSGTQLSVL.

The rearrangement uses TRBV5-4 and TRBJ2-7, with 14 nucleotides matching TRBD2. The CDR3 sequence is 15 residues long. The germline CDR1 and CDR2 sequences are SGHNT and YYREEE (reference sequence). Trimming at V came to 3 bases and at J to 4 bases, leaving 3 bases not matched to a gene. Here the CDR3 DNA reads TGTGCCAGCAGCTGGGGGACTAGCGGGGGATACGAGCAGTACTTC. Translated, it gives CASSWGTSGGYEQYF.